This TCR beta chain was found in a study of blood T cell repertoires in COVID-19. For the study at large: Samples of COVID-19 (acute and convalescent) were obtained from the United States, Italy and Spain. Nucleic acid was either cDNA or gDNA, and it came from T cells, B-cell-depleted T cells, or PBMCs.

This clone was recorded at least ten times. Original data processing: Estimation of nucleated cell counts was performed using reference gene primer amplification. The table came from immunoSEQ multiplex PCR; TCRdb's copy has only in-frame clones and leaves some out. Clone size and the V and J calls come from that table; the DNA yielded D and trimming. The table lists about 230,000 clones, around 85% of them singletons. The germline V gene encodes CDR1 SNHLY and CDR2 FYNNEI. CDR3 length: 14 amino acids. V trimming: 7 bases; J trimming: 4 bases; junction bases outside the gene matches: 8. The rearrangement links TRBV2 to TRBJ1-1; 8 bases fit TRBD1. Sequences were obtained from peripheral blood. The receptor's source is a man aged 50-59 years with COVID-19, enrolled during active disease. The CDR3 loop reads CASTPPRGPTEAFF. In DNA form, the CDR3 reads TGTGCCAGCACCCCGCCCAGGGGGCCCACTGAAGCTTTCTTT.